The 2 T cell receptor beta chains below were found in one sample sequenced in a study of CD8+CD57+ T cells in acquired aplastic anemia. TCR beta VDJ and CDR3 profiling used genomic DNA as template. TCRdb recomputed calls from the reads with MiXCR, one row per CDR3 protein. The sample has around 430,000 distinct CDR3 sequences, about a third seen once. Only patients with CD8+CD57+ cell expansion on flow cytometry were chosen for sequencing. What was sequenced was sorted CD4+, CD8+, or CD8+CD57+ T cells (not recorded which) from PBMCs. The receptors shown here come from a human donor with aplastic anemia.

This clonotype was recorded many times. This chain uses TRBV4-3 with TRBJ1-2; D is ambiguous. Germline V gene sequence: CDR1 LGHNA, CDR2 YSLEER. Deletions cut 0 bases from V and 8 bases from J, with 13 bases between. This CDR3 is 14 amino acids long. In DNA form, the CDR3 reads TGCGCCAGCAGCCAAGATACTACGGTGGGAGGCTACACCTTC. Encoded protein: CASSQDTTVGGYTF.

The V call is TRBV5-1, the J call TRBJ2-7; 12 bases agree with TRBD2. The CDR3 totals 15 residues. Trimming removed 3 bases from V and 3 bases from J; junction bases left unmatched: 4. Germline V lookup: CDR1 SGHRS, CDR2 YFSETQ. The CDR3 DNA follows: TGCGCCAGCAGCTGGACTAGCGGGACCATCTACGAGCAGTACTTC. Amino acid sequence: CASSWTSGTIYEQYF.